This T cell receptor beta chain was retrieved from a study of blood T cell repertoires in COVID-19. This CDR3 is 14 amino acids long. Looked up from germline, CDR1 is SGHTA and CDR2 is FQGNSA. V lost 0 bases and J lost 6, with 11 bases in between. The method was immunoSEQ multiplex PCR; TCRdb's version includes in-frame clones alone and lacks a portion of them. The data show a few hundred thousand clones, with around 86% seen just once and about 4.1% held by the top ten. The V and J genes are TRBV7-2 and TRBJ1-1; possibly TRBD1 for D (5 bases). Sequencing was carried out using peripheral blood. The TCR originated in a man aged 50 to 60 with acute or convalescent COVID-19. The chain's CDR3 is CASSLAGVNPEAFF. The CDR3 nucleotides read TGTGCCAGCAGCTTAGCAGGGGTCAACCCTGAAGCTTTCTTT.